This T cell receptor (beta chain) was captured in a study of blood T cell repertoires in COVID-19. Across the whole study: Acute-phase and convalescent COVID-19 samples originated in the United States, Italy and Spain.

The germline V gene encodes CDR1 MNHEY and CDR2 SVGAGI. This CDR3 region has 13 residues. With 7 bases removed from V and 0 bases from J, the gap between germline ends came to 9 bases. Individuals drawn from 20 to 30 US areas were roughly 18 to 100 years old. Which cohort a participant joined came from the clinical history participants gave. Recovery among Cohort 3 donors was established by two negative PCRs, clearance, or symptom resolution. Repertoires were generated with immunoSEQ multiplex PCR, while TCRdb's copy carries only in-frame clones and drops some. This table has 270,000 or so clones, around nine tenths appearing once.

This rearrangement joins TRBV6-5 to TRBJ1-1; no clear D. The sequence was collected from a young woman who had recovered from COVID-19. Sequencing was carried out using PBMCs or T cells enriched from blood (not recorded which). The chain's CDR3 is CASTEELNTEAFF. The CDR3, as DNA: TGTGCCAGCACAGAGGAGCTGAACACTGAAGCTTTCTTT.